This T cell receptor (beta chain) was obtained from a study of blood T cell repertoires in COVID-19. Background on the study: Donors in the United States, Italy and Spain gave samples during acute or convalescent COVID-19. PBMCs, B-cell-depleted T cells, or T cells provided the cDNA or gDNA that made up the material.

In the authors' methods: Using reference gene primer amplification, nucleated cell counts were estimated. TCRdb's table, derived via immunoSEQ multiplex PCR, lists solely in-frame clones and lacks some. The V and J calls and the clone size are those of that table, but D and trimming were determined from the DNA. The data contain approximately 430,000 clones, 86% of them singletons. The CDR3 is 13 amino acids. Trimming at V came to 4 bases and at J to 4 bases, leaving 2 bases not matched to a gene. Per the germline V gene, CDR1 is MGHRA and CDR2 is YSYEKL. This TCR came from a woman younger than 45 with active or convalescent COVID-19. Sequencing input: peripheral blood. The gene calls are TRBV4-1 and TRBJ2-7; TRBD1 matches at 9 bases. The CDR3 region is CASSLDRGYEQYF. Written as DNA, the CDR3 is TGCGCCAGCAGCCTTGACAGGGGGTACGAGCAGTACTTC.